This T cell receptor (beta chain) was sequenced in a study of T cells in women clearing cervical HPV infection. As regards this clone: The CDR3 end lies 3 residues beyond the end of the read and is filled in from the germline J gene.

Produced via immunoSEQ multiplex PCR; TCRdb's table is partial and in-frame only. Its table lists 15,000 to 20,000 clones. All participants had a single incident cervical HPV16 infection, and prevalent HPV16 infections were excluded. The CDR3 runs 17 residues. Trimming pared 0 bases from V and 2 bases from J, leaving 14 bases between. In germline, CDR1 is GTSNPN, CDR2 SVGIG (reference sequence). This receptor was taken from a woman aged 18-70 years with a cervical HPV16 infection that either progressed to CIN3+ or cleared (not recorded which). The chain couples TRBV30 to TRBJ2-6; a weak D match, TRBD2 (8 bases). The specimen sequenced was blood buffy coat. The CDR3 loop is CAWSVFGRGPGANVLTF. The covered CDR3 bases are TGTGCCTGGAGTGTATTCGGGAGGGGGCCTGGGGCCAACGTC.